This T cell receptor (beta chain) stems from a study of T cell responses to AZD1222 COVID-19 vaccine (dated by TCRdb to about 2021). For context, the study as a whole: AZD1222 recipients with second doses at about 4 weeks or about 12 weeks were pooled, because spike-specific TCR depth and breadth did not differ between schedules. Enrollment into the trials was organized by age into subgroups of 18-55, 56-69 and 70-plus years, and those subgroups contained approximately 150, 30 and 60 TCR-sequenced participants, respectively. TCR sequencing covered some 250 trial participants: 200 to 210 given two doses of AZD1222 and 26 given two doses of MenACWY control vaccine.

Overall study outcomes, separate from this receptor: After two AZD1222 doses, spike-specific TCR breadth and depth were significantly higher than at day 0 and than in MenACWY recipients. Participants were mostly white British and included more females than males, and it was suggested by the authors that clonal diversity may have been underestimated. Nearly half of unique spike-specific TCRs reportedly recognized epitopes outside regions mutated in the B.1.351 and B.1.1.7 variants. In the small 56-69-year group, the increase in depth fell short of significance, most likely because of low power. Conclusions about previously exposed vaccinees are limited because only six or seven AZD1222 recipients were SARS-CoV-2 seropositive at baseline. No day 14 peak-response samples were available, so repertoires were characterized only after the peak T cell response. The vaccine-associated CD4 TCRs covered the entire spike protein, and the dominant responses fell in regions 160-218 and 743-854.

The CDR3 regions of human TCRbeta chains were analyzed by immunosequencing. Per the authors' processing: Repertoire TCRs were matched against a reference library of SARS-CoV-2-specific TCRs generated with the MIRA antigen-specificity platform. Breadth meant the fraction of unique TCRs that were SARS-CoV-2-associated, whereas depth meant the fraction of total T cells that were SARS-CoV-2-associated. Using the MIRA data, every spike-specific TCR was mapped to the spike region that the TCR reacted to and assigned to either a CD4 or a CD8 class. Log10-transformed breadth and depth values were compared by one-way ANOVA with Sidak's multiple comparisons tests. As stored in TCRdb, this immuneACCESS dataset retains in-frame rearrangements with V and J assigned. A fraction of the clones does not appear; measured against another copy, unresolved V genes explain less than half of the discrepancy, and the remainder lacks a known reason. V, J and clone size were drawn from that table, and D and trimming were deduced from the DNA. The sample table lists around 130,000 clones, approximately 94% of them with a count of one. Together, the top ten hold roughly 7.2% of the sample.

A note on this clone: No antigen is known for it. No qualities accompany the bases; no much larger clone lies one base away.

What this sample's time point label stands for: baseline before first vaccination. Vaccinee samples were obtained from the UK trials COV001 and COV002, which included a single-blind randomized controlled phase 2/3 trial of AZD1222 (ChAdOx1 nCoV-19) in healthy adults. Trial participant PBMC samples were collected at day 0 and day 28 after the second dose for TCRbeta chain sequencing. The sample in question was peripheral blood, obtained on day 0 of AZD1222 vaccination. The sequence was obtained from an adult in good health.

The base sequence is TGTGCCAGTAGACTCCTCTCTGGAAACACCATATATTTT. Its translation is CASRLLSGNTIYF. The chain uses TRBV12-3 or TRBV12-4 and TRBJ1-3, with the D gene too uncertain to name. The V end loses 9 bases and the J end loses 0 bases, and a stretch of 9 bases separates them. The CDR3 runs 13 residues from the cysteine to the phenylalanine. Just the 39-base CDR3 DNA is kept, in frame starting at base 1.